This T cell receptor (beta chain) was captured by sequencing in a study of regulatory T cells in long-lasting Graves disease. Findings and caveats of the study: Graves' patients with persistent disease showed TCR diversity lower than patients newly diagnosed.

Relying on iRepertoire HTBI primers and Arm-PCR of CDR3 regions, the team built TCR beta libraries. TCRdb reprocessed the multiplex PCR reads via MiXCR and lists one record per CDR3 protein. The table lists under 700,000 distinct CDR3 sequences, around 15% of them singletons. This clonotype was recorded a few times. Antigen specificity is unknown. Time point given: newly diagnosed GD, antithyroid drugs for less than 3 months. There was RNA extracted from PBMCs, and the TCR library was made from it. V lost 3 bases and J lost 7, with 19 bases in between. CDR1 SQVTM and CDR2 ANQGSEA come from the germline V gene. The length of the CDR3 is 15 residues. The same data also went into a second study, on T cells in Graves' hyperthyroidism and ophthalmopathy. According to that study: Clinicians diagnosed patients from clinical symptoms, serum thyroxine and TRAb, thyroid ultrasound and orbital computed tomography.

The source material was peripheral blood mononuclear cells (PBMCs), sampled at new diagnosis, from a patient treated with antithyroid drugs. The TCR originated in a middle-aged woman with Graves disease. The V gene is TRBV29-1, the J gene TRBJ2-1, with D possibly being TRBD1 or TRBD2 (5 bases each). CDR3 nucleotide sequence: TGCAGCGTTGACCCCACCCGGGGCCTTCGGAATGAGCAGTTCTTC. It codes for CSVDPTRGLRNEQFF.